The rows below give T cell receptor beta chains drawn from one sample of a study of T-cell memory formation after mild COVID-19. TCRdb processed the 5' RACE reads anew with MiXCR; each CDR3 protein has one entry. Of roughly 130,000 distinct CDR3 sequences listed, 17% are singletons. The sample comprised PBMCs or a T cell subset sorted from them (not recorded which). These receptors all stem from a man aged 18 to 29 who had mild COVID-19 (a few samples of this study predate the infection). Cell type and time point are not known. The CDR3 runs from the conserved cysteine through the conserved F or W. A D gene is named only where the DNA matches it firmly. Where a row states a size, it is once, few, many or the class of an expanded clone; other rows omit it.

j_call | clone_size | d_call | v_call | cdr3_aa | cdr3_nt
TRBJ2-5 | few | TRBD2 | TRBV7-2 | CASSLARLAGAETQYF | TGTGCCAGCAGCTTAGCCCGACTAGCGGGGGCTGAGACCCAGTACTTC
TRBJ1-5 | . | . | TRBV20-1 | CSASRPAGPQHF | TGCAGTGCTAGCCGACCAGCGGGGCCCCAGCATTTT
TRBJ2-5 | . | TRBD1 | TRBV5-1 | CASSWDRKETQYF | TGCGCCAGCAGCTGGGACAGGAAAGAGACCCAGTACTTC
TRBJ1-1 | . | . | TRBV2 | CASTGNTNTEAFF | TGTGCCAGCACGGGGAACACGAACACTGAAGCTTTCTTT
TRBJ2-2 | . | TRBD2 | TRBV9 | CASSDVAGAFNTGELFF | TGTGCCAGCAGCGACGTAGCGGGGGCCTTCAACACCGGGGAGCTGTTTTTT
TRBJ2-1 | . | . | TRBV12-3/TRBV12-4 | CASSLAHRDGEQFF | TGTGCCAGCAGTTTAGCGCACAGGGACGGTGAGCAGTTCTTC
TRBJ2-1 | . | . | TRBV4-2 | CASSQDGGRSAGQFF | TGTGCCAGCAGCCAAGATGGCGGACGGTCAGCTGGGCAGTTCTTC
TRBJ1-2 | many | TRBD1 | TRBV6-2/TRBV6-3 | CASSYSAGDSTPNYGYTF | TGTGCCAGCAGTTACTCCGCAGGGGACAGTACACCGAACTATGGCTACACCTTC
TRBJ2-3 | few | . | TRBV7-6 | CASSPRPQGDTQYF | TGTGCCAGCAGCCCACGTCCCCAGGGAGATACGCAGTATTTT
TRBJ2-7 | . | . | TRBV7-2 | CASSPTWDEQYF | TGTGCCAGCAGCCCCACGTGGGACGAGCAGTACTTC
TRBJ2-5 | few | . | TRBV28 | CASRQLGLRVGTQYF | TGTGCCAGTAGACAGCTCGGGTTACGGGTAGGGACCCAGTACTTC
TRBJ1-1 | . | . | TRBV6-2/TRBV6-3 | CASSYGQNTEAFF | TGTGCCAGCAGTTACGGACAGAACACTGAAGCTTTCTTT
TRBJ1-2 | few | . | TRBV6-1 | CASGTGGHLYGYTF | TGTGCCAGCGGGACGGGGGGACACCTCTATGGCTACACCTTC
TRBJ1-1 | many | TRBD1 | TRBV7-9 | CASSLGTGNTEAFF | TGTGCCAGCAGCTTAGGGACAGGGAACACTGAAGCTTTCTTT
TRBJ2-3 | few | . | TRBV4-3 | CASSQDMRGYTQYF | TGCGCCAGCAGCCAAGATATGAGGGGGTATACGCAGTATTTT
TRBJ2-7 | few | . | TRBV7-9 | CASNLGGQYEQYF | TGTGCCAGCAATCTTGGGGGCCAATACGAGCAGTACTTC
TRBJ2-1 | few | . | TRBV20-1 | CSARSPTGSSYNEQFF | TGCAGTGCTAGATCCCCGACAGGAAGCTCCTACAATGAGCAGTTCTTC
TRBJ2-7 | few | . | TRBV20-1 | CSASGGLYEQYF | TGCAGTGCTAGCGGGGGTCTTTACGAGCAGTACTTC
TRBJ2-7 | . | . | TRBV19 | CASSMDAAGGSYEQYF | TGTGCCAGTAGTATGGACGCAGCAGGCGGTTCCTACGAGCAGTACTTC
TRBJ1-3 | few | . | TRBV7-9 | CASSSTRGNTIYF | TGTGCCAGCAGCTCGACCCGTGGAAACACCATATATTTT
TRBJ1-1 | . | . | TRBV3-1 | CASSQEGGITEAFF | TGTGCCAGCAGCCAAGAAGGAGGGATCACTGAAGCTTTCTTT
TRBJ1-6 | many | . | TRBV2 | CASKTDSHNSPLHF | TGTGCCAGCAAGACCGACAGCCATAATTCACCCCTCCACTTT
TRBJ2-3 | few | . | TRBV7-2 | CASRTGQPGDTQYF | TGTGCCAGCAGGACCGGACAACCGGGAGATACGCAGTATTTT
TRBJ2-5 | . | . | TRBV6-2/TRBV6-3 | CASSRRMALGQETQYF | TGTGCCAGCAGCCGACGCATGGCTCTAGGGCAAGAGACCCAGTACTTC
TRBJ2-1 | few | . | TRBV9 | CASSPRGAGYNEQFF | TGTGCCAGCAGCCCCCGCGGGGCGGGGTACAATGAGCAGTTCTTC
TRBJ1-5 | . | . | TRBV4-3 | CASSPNPRQPQHF | TGCGCCAGCAGCCCTAACCCTAGACAGCCCCAGCATTTT
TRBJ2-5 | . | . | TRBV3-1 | CASSQRRQMYQETQYF | TGTGCCAGCAGCCAGCGGAGACAGATGTACCAAGAGACCCAGTACTTC
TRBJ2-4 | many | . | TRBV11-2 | CASSSGTQNIQYF | TGTGCCAGCAGCTCTGGGACACAAAACATTCAGTACTTC
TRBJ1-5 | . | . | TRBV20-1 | CSASELHPYQPQHF | TGCAGTGCTAGTGAGTTGCACCCATATCAGCCCCAGCATTTT
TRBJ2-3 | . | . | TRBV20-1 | CSARDPGTSTDTQYF | TGCAGTGCTAGAGATCCCGGGACCTCGACAGATACGCAGTATTTT
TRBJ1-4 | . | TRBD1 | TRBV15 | CATSSKTGEGEKLFF | TGTGCCACCAGCAGCAAGACAGGGGAAGGTGAAAAACTGTTTTTT
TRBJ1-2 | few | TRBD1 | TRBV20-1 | CSAVAWDSPYGYTF | TGCAGTGCCGTAGCGTGGGACAGCCCCTATGGCTACACCTTC
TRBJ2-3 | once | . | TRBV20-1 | CSGVVGGQADTQYF | TGCAGTGGAGTGGTCGGGGGGCAAGCAGATACGCAGTATTTT
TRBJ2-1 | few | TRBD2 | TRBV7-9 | CASSLNSGGTNEQFF | TGTGCCAGCAGCTTAAATAGCGGGGGGACCAATGAGCAGTTCTTC
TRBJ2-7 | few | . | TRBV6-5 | CASSPDRTNYEQYF | TGTGCCAGCAGCCCAGACAGAACAAACTACGAGCAGTACTTC
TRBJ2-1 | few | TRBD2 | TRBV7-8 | CASSLRRAGVSSYNEQFF | TGTGCCAGCAGCTTACGGCGAGCGGGGGTTAGCTCCTACAATGAGCAGTTCTTC
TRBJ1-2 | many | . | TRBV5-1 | CASSLEQNYGYTF | TGCGCCAGCAGCTTGGAACAGAACTATGGCTACACCTTC
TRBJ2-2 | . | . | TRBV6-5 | CASSYQRGPPNTGEMFF | TGTGCCAGCAGTTATCAGAGGGGACCACCGAACACCGGGGAGATGTTTTTT
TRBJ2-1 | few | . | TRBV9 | CASSAANEQFF | TGTGCCAGCAGCGCGGCTAATGAGCAGTTCTTC
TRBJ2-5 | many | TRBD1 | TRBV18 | CASSPQGTEETQYF | TGTGCCAGCTCACCACAGGGGACAGAAGAGACCCAGTACTTC
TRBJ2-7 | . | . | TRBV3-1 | CASSQQGYSYEQYF | TGTGCCAGCAGCCAACAGGGTTACTCCTACGAGCAGTACTTC
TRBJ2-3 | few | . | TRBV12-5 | CASGPPGFGTDTQYF | TGTGCTAGTGGCCCGCCGGGGTTTGGCACAGATACGCAGTATTTT